This entry concerns a single T cell receptor (beta chain). TCRdb keeps only in-frame clones here, not all; method: immunoSEQ multiplex PCR. The data show about 130,000 clones, about 95% seen once. This sample is part of a study of control samples from healthy donors and cancer patients. The sequencing input was blood. This clonotype originated in a man aged 25 to 40 in good health.

CDR3 coding DNA: TGTGCCAGCAGTTTGTACGTCACTTTAGCTAACTATGGCTACACCTTC. Its protein product is CASSLYVTLANYGYTF. The chain joins TRBV28 to TRBJ1-2; no firm D call. The V gene's germline CDR1 is MDHEN and CDR2 SYDVKM. This CDR3 has 16 amino acids. V was clipped by 3 bases and J by 0 bases, with 14 bases between them.